The clone carrying this T cell receptor beta chain was found many times. Sequencing used immunoSEQ multiplex PCR; TCRdb keeps in-frame clones, though not all of them. The sample gives fewer than 35,000 clones, none seen only once, and the top ten clones hold about 4.9%. This entry belongs to a study of T cells after posttransplantation cyclophosphamide. Trimming stripped 2 bases from V and 6 bases from J, with 24 bases between. The CDR3 has 18 residues. Germline lookup yields CDR1 MGHRA and CDR2 YSYEKL. The source is a woman in her 30s in good health and a related stem cell transplant donor. The chain employs TRBV4-1 and TRBJ2-3; D is perhaps TRBD2 (7 bases). Sequenced sample: PBMCs. CDR3 nucleotides: TGCGCCAGCAGCCAACGAGGGAGTTTAGGGGGGGCAAGGGATACGCAGTATTTT. Encoded protein: CASSQRGSLGGARDTQYF.